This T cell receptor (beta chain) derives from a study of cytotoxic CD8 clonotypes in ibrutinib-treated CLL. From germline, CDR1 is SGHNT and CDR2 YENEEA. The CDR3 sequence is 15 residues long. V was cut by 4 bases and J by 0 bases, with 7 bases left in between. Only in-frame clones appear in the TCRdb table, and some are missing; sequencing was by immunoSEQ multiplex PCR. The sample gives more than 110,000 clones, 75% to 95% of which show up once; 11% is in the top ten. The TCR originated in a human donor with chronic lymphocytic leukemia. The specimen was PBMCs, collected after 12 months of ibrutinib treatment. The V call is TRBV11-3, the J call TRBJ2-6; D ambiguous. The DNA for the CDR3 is TGTGCCAGCAGCTCCAGACTCTCTGGGGCCAACGTCCTGACTTTC. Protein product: CASSSRLSGANVLTF.